This TCR beta chain was sequenced during a study of circulating and synovial CD4+ cells in juvenile arthritis. Repertoires were generated with immunoSEQ multiplex PCR, while TCRdb's copy carries only in-frame clones and drops some. The data show fewer than 40,000 clones, about 95% seen once. The germline V gene has CDR1 SEHNR and CDR2 FQNEAQ (reference sequence). V lost 8 bases to trimming and J lost 8 bases; unmatched junction nucleotides: 11. The CDR3 sequence is 15 residues long. Of note for this clone: Its antigen is not known.

Points from the study as a whole: Diversity here was lower than in bulk blood CD4 cells. Measured synovium overlap likely understates the true shared repertoire. CPL and bulk CD4 samples differed at least tenfold in T cell genomes. Circulating pathogenic-like lymphocytes shared a substantially higher fraction of CDR3 sequences with synovium than bulk blood.

The specimen was CD4+ T cells from blood. The chain joins TRBV7-9 to TRBJ2-4; 11 positions agree with TRBD2. The origin of this receptor is a human donor with juvenile idiopathic arthritis. The CDR3 DNA sequence: TGTGCCAGCTGCCCGGGGCTAGCGGGAGGAGACATTCAGTACTTC. It codes for CASCPGLAGGDIQYF.